This T cell receptor (beta chain) was profiled in a study of CD8 T cells in Susac syndrome. Reverse transcription of about 0.45 to 1 ug RNA was performed with random hexamers. TCRdb recomputed calls from the immunoSEQ multiplex PCR reads with MiXCR, one row per CDR3 protein. Among roughly 200,000 distinct CDR3 sequences listed, roughly 90% were seen once. This clonotype was counted between two and nine times. There are 15 residues in the CDR3. CDR1 is KGHSH, CDR2 LQKENI, per germline. With 1 base removed from V and 0 bases from J, the gap between germline ends came to 7 bases. The TCR originated in a human donor with Susac syndrome. J is TRBJ1-5 and V is TRBV18; unclear D gene. The sequenced sample consisted of CD4+ T cells from PBMCs. CDR3 nucleotide sequence: TGTGCCAGCTCACCACGTACGAATAGCAATCAGCCCCAGCATTTT. Translation: CASSPRTNSNQPQHF.